Listed below are T cell receptor beta chains from one sample, sequenced in a study of CD8 T cells in Susac syndrome. TCRdb used MiXCR to reprocess the immunoSEQ multiplex PCR reads, holding one entry per CDR3 protein. The sample lists over 100,000 distinct CDR3 sequences; over 90% were seen once. Sequencing was done on a sample of CD4+ T cells from PBMCs. All receptors come from a human donor with Susac syndrome. CDR3s include the opening cysteine and the closing phenylalanine or tryptophan. Fields, in order: D gene, J gene, clone size, V gene, CDR3 DNA, CDR3 protein. The D gene is left open where the match is weak. Clone sizes are given selectively: once, few, many, or a class where the clone is expanded.

D gene: TRBD1
J gene: TRBJ2-1
clone size: .
V gene: TRBV6-1
CDR3 DNA: TGTGCCAGCAGACCGGACAGGTTGAGCTCCTACAATGAGCAGTTCTTC
CDR3 protein: CASRPDRLSSYNEQFF

D gene: TRBD1
J gene: TRBJ1-2
clone size: .
V gene: TRBV12-3/TRBV12-4
CDR3 DNA: TGTGCCAGCAGTCCATCGGACAGGGTCTATGGCTACACCTTC
CDR3 protein: CASSPSDRVYGYTF

D gene: TRBD1
J gene: TRBJ2-7
clone size: once
V gene: TRBV5-1
CDR3 DNA: TGCGCCAGCAGCTTACCGGGACAGGGCTACGAGCAGTACTTC
CDR3 protein: CASSLPGQGYEQYF

D gene: .
J gene: TRBJ2-4
clone size: .
V gene: TRBV6-5
CDR3 DNA: TGTGCCAGCAGTTACTCGATTCGGCAGGGATGGAACATTCAGTACTTC
CDR3 protein: CASSYSIRQGWNIQYF

D gene: TRBD1
J gene: TRBJ1-2
clone size: .
V gene: TRBV7-2
CDR3 DNA: TGTGCCAGCAGCTTAACCGGCAGGGGGCGTGGTGGCTACACCTTC
CDR3 protein: CASSLTGRGRGGYTF

D gene: .
J gene: TRBJ1-2
clone size: .
V gene: TRBV25-1
CDR3 DNA: TGTGCCAGCAGTGAATACCACCAATGGGGCTATGGCTACACCTTC
CDR3 protein: CASSEYHQWGYGYTF

D gene: .
J gene: TRBJ1-2
clone size: .
V gene: TRBV20-1
CDR3 DNA: TGCAGTGCTAGAGCCCCCAACAGGGTTGGCTACACCTTC
CDR3 protein: CSARAPNRVGYTF

D gene: TRBD2
J gene: TRBJ2-3
clone size: .
V gene: TRBV7-9
CDR3 DNA: TGTGCCAGCAGCTCGCTAGCGGGAGCGGATACGCAGTATTTT
CDR3 protein: CASSSLAGADTQYF

D gene: TRBD1
J gene: TRBJ2-1
clone size: .
V gene: TRBV5-6
CDR3 DNA: TGTGCCAGCAGCTTGGCCGGTTCTTGGGCAGGGGGCTGGAATGAGCAGTTCTTC
CDR3 protein: CASSLAGSWAGGWNEQFF

D gene: .
J gene: TRBJ2-2
clone size: .
V gene: TRBV6-2/TRBV6-3
CDR3 DNA: TGTGCCAGCAGTTATGGGGGAGGGGAGCTGTTTTTT
CDR3 protein: CASSYGGGELFF

D gene: .
J gene: TRBJ2-7
clone size: .
V gene: TRBV19
CDR3 DNA: TGTGCCAGTAGTAAGTGGGACAACTCCTACGAGCAGTACTTC
CDR3 protein: CASSKWDNSYEQYF

D gene: .
J gene: TRBJ2-3
clone size: .
V gene: TRBV12-3/TRBV12-4
CDR3 DNA: TGTGCCAGCAGTTTTCAGGGCACAGATACGCAGTATTTT
CDR3 protein: CASSFQGTDTQYF

D gene: .
J gene: TRBJ2-7
clone size: .
V gene: TRBV20-1
CDR3 DNA: TGCAGTGCTAGAGCTCCTTCCTACGAGCAGTACTTC
CDR3 protein: CSARAPSYEQYF

D gene: TRBD2
J gene: TRBJ2-4
clone size: .
V gene: TRBV7-2
CDR3 DNA: TGTGCCAGCAGCTCCGGACTAGCGGGGCTAGCCAAAAACATTCAGTACTTC
CDR3 protein: CASSSGLAGLAKNIQYF

D gene: TRBD1
J gene: TRBJ2-5
clone size: .
V gene: TRBV6-6
CDR3 DNA: TGTGCCAGCATATCTCCAGGGACAGCACAAGAGACCCAGTACTTC
CDR3 protein: CASISPGTAQETQYF

D gene: TRBD2
J gene: TRBJ2-3
clone size: .
V gene: TRBV5-1
CDR3 DNA: TGCGCCAGCTGCCCGGGACTAGCGGACACAGATACGCAGTATTTT
CDR3 protein: CASCPGLADTDTQYF

D gene: .
J gene: TRBJ2-4
clone size: .
V gene: TRBV30
CDR3 DNA: TGTGCCTGGAGTGTGCAGGGCCTAAGCCGTACTCAGTACTTC
CDR3 protein: CAWSVQGLSRTQYF

D gene: .
J gene: TRBJ2-2
clone size: .
V gene: TRBV3-1
CDR3 DNA: TGTGCCAGCAGCCATTCTAGCACCGGGGAGCTGTTTTTT
CDR3 protein: CASSHSSTGELFF

D gene: .
J gene: TRBJ1-4
clone size: .
V gene: TRBV20-1
CDR3 DNA: TGCAGTGCTAACGGACGGCCTAATGAAAAACTGTTTTTT
CDR3 protein: CSANGRPNEKLFF

D gene: .
J gene: TRBJ2-5
clone size: .
V gene: TRBV25-1
CDR3 DNA: TGTGCCAGCAGTGAATGGAGTAAGAAAGAGACCCAGTACTTC
CDR3 protein: CASSEWSKKETQYF

D gene: TRBD1
J gene: TRBJ2-7
clone size: .
V gene: TRBV5-4
CDR3 DNA: TGTGCCAGCAGCTTGGCCAGGGGGAACAGGGTCTACTACGAGCAGTACTTC
CDR3 protein: CASSLARGNRVYYEQYF

D gene: TRBD1
J gene: TRBJ2-2
clone size: .
V gene: TRBV14
CDR3 DNA: TGTGCCAGCGGACAGGGGCCCGGGGAGCTGTTTTTT
CDR3 protein: CASGQGPGELFF

D gene: .
J gene: TRBJ2-7
clone size: .
V gene: TRBV4-3
CDR3 DNA: TGCGCCAGCAGCCAAGATATTGGACTTTCCTCCTACGAGCAGTACTTC
CDR3 protein: CASSQDIGLSSYEQYF

D gene: TRBD1
J gene: TRBJ2-7
clone size: .
V gene: TRBV7-2
CDR3 DNA: TGTGCCAGCAGCTTAGTACCAGGGGGCAACTACGAGCAGTACTTC
CDR3 protein: CASSLVPGGNYEQYF

D gene: TRBD2
J gene: TRBJ2-2
clone size: .
V gene: TRBV2
CDR3 DNA: TGTGCCACAGGGCGGGAGTATGTCACCGGGGAGCTGTTTTTT
CDR3 protein: CATGREYVTGELFF

D gene: TRBD2
J gene: TRBJ2-7
clone size: .
V gene: TRBV7-2
CDR3 DNA: TGTGCCAGCAGCCCCCAAGGTAGCGGGAGTTACGAGCAGTACTTC
CDR3 protein: CASSPQGSGSYEQYF

D gene: .
J gene: TRBJ1-1
clone size: .
V gene: TRBV20-1
CDR3 DNA: TGCAGTGCAGCCCCCTTAAGGGACACTGAAGCTTTCTTT
CDR3 protein: CSAAPLRDTEAFF

D gene: TRBD2
J gene: TRBJ2-7
clone size: .
V gene: TRBV15
CDR3 DNA: TGTGCCACCAGCAGAGAGCTAGCGGGAGTCTACGAGCAGTACTTC
CDR3 protein: CATSRELAGVYEQYF

D gene: .
J gene: TRBJ2-5
clone size: .
V gene: TRBV4-1
CDR3 DNA: TGCGCCAGCAGCCGGTCCGTGATTCCTGGGGAGACCCAGTACTTC
CDR3 protein: CASSRSVIPGETQYF

D gene: .
J gene: TRBJ2-3
clone size: .
V gene: TRBV5-4
CDR3 DNA: TGTGCCAGCAGCTTCAACACGGGACTTCTCACAGATACGCAGTATTTT
CDR3 protein: CASSFNTGLLTDTQYF

D gene: .
J gene: TRBJ2-5
clone size: .
V gene: TRBV29-1
CDR3 DNA: TGCAGCGTTGAAACTCGGGGGGCCCGCGAGACCCAGTACTTC
CDR3 protein: CSVETRGARETQYF

D gene: .
J gene: TRBJ1-1
clone size: once
V gene: TRBV5-1
CDR3 DNA: TGCGCCAGCAGCTTGGAGGGGTGGACTGAAGCCTTCTTT
CDR3 protein: CASSLEGWTEAFF

D gene: .
J gene: TRBJ2-7
clone size: .
V gene: TRBV20-1
CDR3 DNA: TGCAGTGCTAGACGGGCCCAAGCGGGCGCCTACGAGCAGTACTTC
CDR3 protein: CSARRAQAGAYEQYF

D gene: TRBD1
J gene: TRBJ2-1
clone size: once
V gene: TRBV29-1
CDR3 DNA: TGCAGCGTAGGCGGACAGGGCGGTGAGCAGTTCTTC
CDR3 protein: CSVGGQGGEQFF

D gene: .
J gene: TRBJ2-7
clone size: .
V gene: TRBV11-2
CDR3 DNA: TGTGCCAGCAGCCAGCGGAGGGGGTACGAGCAGTACTTC
CDR3 protein: CASSQRRGYEQYF

D gene: .
J gene: TRBJ2-1
clone size: .
V gene: TRBV9
CDR3 DNA: TGTGCCAGCAGCGTAGAGGGGACCCAAGGCTATGAGCAGTTCTTC
CDR3 protein: CASSVEGTQGYEQFF

D gene: .
J gene: TRBJ1-5
clone size: once
V gene: TRBV9
CDR3 DNA: TGTGCCAGCTCCTCTGCGAATAGCAATCAGCCCCAGCATTTT
CDR3 protein: CASSSANSNQPQHF

D gene: .
J gene: TRBJ2-3
clone size: .
V gene: TRBV5-4
CDR3 DNA: TGTGCCAGCAGCTTGGCCCAGGGGCGAGATACGCAGTATTTT
CDR3 protein: CASSLAQGRDTQYF

D gene: .
J gene: TRBJ1-2
clone size: .
V gene: TRBV30
CDR3 DNA: TGTGCCTGGAGTGTAAGCTCGCGATCTAACTATGGCTACACCTTC
CDR3 protein: CAWSVSSRSNYGYTF